This T cell receptor (beta chain) was retrieved from a study of OX40 agonist ivuxolimab in advanced cancers. The ends were cut back, 2 bases at V and 3 bases at J, with 11 bases in the middle. Germline CDR1 is SGHNT and CDR2 is YYREEE (reference sequence). The length of the CDR3 is 14 residues. Sequenced by immunoSEQ multiplex PCR; TCRdb stores in-frame clones only, minus some. Counted here are approximately 12,000 clones, about four fifths occurring once; the ten biggest clones make up approximately 26%. Blood sampling was done at baseline, cycle 4 day 1, and cycle 7 day 1. Broader study findings: CD8+ T cells averaged more expanded clones than CD4+. Circulating CD4+ and CD8+ T cells showed clonal expansion by week 6 at 0.1 to 3.0 mg/kg.

Details on this clone: Its antigen is undetermined.

The chain couples TRBV5-4 to TRBJ1-2, with D perhaps TRBD1 (6 bases). This clonotype was sampled from an adult with an advanced solid tumor such as melanoma, head and neck, liver or kidney cancer. The input for sequencing was CD4+ or CD8+ T cells sorted from blood, taken in a trial of the OX40 agonist ivuxolimab. CDR3 coding DNA: TGTGCCAGCAGCTTCAGGGGCGAGGACTATGGCTACACCTTC. Its protein product is CASSFRGEDYGYTF.